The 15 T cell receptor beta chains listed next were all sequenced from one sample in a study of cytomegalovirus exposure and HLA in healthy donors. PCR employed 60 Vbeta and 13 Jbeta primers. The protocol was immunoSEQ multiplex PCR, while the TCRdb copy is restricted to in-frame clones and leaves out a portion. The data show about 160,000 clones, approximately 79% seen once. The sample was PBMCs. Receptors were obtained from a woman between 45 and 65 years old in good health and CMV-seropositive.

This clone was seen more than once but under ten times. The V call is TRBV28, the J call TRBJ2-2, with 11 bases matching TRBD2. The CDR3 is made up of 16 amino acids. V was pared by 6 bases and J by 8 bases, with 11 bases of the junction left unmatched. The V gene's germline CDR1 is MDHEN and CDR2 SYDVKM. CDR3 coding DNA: TGTGCCAGCAGCCCTACTAGCGGGGGAGGTGAGGGGGAGCTGTTTTTT. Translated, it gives CASSPTSGGGEGELFF.

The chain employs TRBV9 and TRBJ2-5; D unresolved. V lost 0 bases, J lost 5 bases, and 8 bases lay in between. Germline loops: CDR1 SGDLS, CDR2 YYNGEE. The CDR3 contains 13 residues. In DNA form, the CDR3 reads TGTGCCAGCAGCGTAGAAATCGCGGAGACCCAGTACTTC. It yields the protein CASSVEIAETQYF.

CDR3 nucleotides: TGTGCCAGCAGTCCCGGGACACTGAACACCGGGGAGCTGTTTTTT. Protein sequence: CASSPGTLNTGELFF. The chain employs TRBV7-4 and TRBJ2-2; the D gene is possibly TRBD1 (6 bases). The V and J ends lost 6 bases and 1 base respectively, with 12 bases between them. The germline CDR1 and CDR2 sequences are SGHVT and SQSDAQ. This CDR3 is 15 amino acids long.

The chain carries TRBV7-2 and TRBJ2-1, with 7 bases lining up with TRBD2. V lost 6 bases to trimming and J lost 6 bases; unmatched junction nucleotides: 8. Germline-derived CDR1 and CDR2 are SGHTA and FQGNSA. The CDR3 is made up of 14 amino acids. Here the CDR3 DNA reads TGTGCCAGCAGAGTGGGGGGGGGTTTCAATGAGCAGTTCTTC. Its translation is CASRVGGGFNEQFF.

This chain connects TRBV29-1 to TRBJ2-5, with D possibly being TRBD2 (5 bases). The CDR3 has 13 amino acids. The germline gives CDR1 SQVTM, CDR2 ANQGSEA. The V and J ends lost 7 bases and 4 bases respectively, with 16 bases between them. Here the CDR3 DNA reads TGCAGCGCCGGAGGAACATTAGGAGAGACCCAGTACTTC. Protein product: CSAGGTLGETQYF.

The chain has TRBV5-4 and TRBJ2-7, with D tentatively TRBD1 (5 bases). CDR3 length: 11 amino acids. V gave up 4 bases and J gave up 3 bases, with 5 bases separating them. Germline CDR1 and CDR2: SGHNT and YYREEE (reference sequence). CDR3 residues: CASSRGYEQYF. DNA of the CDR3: TGTGCCAGCAGCAGGGGCTACGAGCAGTACTTC.

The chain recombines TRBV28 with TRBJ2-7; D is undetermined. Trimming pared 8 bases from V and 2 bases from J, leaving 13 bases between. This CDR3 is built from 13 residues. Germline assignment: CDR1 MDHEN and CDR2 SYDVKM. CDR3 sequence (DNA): TGTGCCAGCGTTGCGGAATATACCTACGAGCAGTACTTC. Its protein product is CASVAEYTYEQYF.

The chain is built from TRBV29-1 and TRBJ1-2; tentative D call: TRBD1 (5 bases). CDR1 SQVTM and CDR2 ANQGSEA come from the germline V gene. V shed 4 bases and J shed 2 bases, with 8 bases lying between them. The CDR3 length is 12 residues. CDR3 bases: TGCAGCGTTGGCAGGGAAAACTATGGCTACACCTTC. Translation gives CSVGRENYGYTF. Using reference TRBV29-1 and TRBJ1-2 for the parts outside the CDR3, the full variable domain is SAVISQKPSRDICQRGTSLTIQCQVDSQVTMMFWYRQQPGQSLTLIATANQGSEATYESGFVIDKFPISRPNLTFSTLTVSNMSPEDSSIYLCSVGRENYGYTFGSGTRLTVV.

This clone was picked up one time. This CDR3 reads CASSTRTGDRYEQYF. The CDR3 nucleotides read TGTGCCAGTAGTACAAGGACAGGGGATAGGTACGAGCAGTACTTC. V usage is TRBV19 and J usage is TRBJ2-7; 9 positions agree with TRBD1. V shed 4 bases and J 4 bases; nucleotides not matched to a gene: 8. The CDR3 has 15 residues. Germline V gene lookup returns CDR1 LNHDA and CDR2 SQIVND (reference sequence).

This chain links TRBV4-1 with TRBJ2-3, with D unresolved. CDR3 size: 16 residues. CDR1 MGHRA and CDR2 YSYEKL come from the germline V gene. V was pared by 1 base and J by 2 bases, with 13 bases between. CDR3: CASSQGVFADTDTQYF. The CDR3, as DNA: TGCGCCAGCAGCCAAGGAGTATTTGCGGACACAGATACGCAGTATTTT.

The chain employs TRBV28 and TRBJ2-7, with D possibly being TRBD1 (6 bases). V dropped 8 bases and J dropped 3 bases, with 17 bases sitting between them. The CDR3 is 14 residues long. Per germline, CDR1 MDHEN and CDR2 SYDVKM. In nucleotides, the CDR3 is TGTGCCAGCCGGGACATGGGGTTAGGCTACGAGCAGTACTTC. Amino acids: CASRDMGLGYEQYF.

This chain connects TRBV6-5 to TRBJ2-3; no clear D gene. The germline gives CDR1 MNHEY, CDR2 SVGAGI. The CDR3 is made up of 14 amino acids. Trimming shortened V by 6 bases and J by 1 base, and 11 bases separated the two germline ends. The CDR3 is CASSRGRGTDTQYF. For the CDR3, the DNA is TGTGCCAGCAGCCGCGGAAGAGGCACAGATACGCAGTATTTT.

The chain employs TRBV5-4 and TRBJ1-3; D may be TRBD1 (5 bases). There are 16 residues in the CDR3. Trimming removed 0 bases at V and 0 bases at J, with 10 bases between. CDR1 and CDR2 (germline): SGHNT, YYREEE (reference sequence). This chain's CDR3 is CASSLAGGGSGNTIYF. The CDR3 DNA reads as TGTGCCAGCAGCTTGGCCGGCGGGGGCTCTGGAAACACCATATATTTT. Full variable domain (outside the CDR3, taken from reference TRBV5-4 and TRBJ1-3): ETGVTQSPTHLIKTRGQQVTLRCSSQSGHNTVSWYQQALGQGPQFIFQYYREEENGRGNFPPRFSGLQFPNYSSELNVNALELDDSALYLCASSLAGGGSGNTIYFGEGSWLTVV.

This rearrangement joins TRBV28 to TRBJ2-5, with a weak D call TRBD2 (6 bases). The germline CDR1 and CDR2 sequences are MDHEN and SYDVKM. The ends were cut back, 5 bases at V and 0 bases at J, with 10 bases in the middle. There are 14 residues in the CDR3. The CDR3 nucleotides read TGTGCCAGCAGTACGGGACTTTACCAAGAGACCCAGTACTTC. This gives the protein CASSTGLYQETQYF.

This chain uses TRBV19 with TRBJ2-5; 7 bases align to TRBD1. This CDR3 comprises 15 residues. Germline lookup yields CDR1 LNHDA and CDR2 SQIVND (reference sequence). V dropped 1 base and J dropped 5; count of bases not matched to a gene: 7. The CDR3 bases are TGTGCCAGTAGTATAGGGGTGGCAGGGGGTGAGACCCAGTACTTC. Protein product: CASSIGVAGGETQYF.